This T cell receptor beta chain is drawn from a study of beta chain features in type 1 diabetes. The CDR3 totals 14 residues. Per germline, CDR1 SQVTM and CDR2 ANQGSEA. Trimming removed 7 bases from V and 8 bases from J; junction bases left unmatched: 9. Reverse transcribing all isolated RNA meant expressed TCRB transcripts were sequenced. Sequenced by immunoSEQ multiplex PCR; TCRdb stores in-frame clones only, minus some. Of about 330,000 clones listed, 11% are singletons. Sample: naive CD4+ T cells from blood. The chain couples TRBV29-1 to TRBJ1-4; 11 bases align to TRBD1. This TCR derives from a woman aged 30 to 39 in good health. CDR3 nucleotide sequence: TGCAGCGCCTCCGGACAGGGGGCGGGAGAAAAACTGTTTTTT. Encoded protein: CSASGQGAGEKLFF.